The 2 T cell receptor beta chains in this list originate from one sample, sequenced in a study of vaccination and CD4 T cells after COVID-19. The Oncomine TCR Beta short-read assay generated sequence data from the DNA of cultured CD4+ T cells. TCRdb redid the calling of the PCR reads with MiXCR, one entry per CDR3 protein. Of around 14,000 distinct CDR3 sequences detected, roughly 52% appear once; the ten largest clones hold over 6.5%. Treatment in this sample: approximately nine-day PBMC culture with coronavirus spike peptide pools or control peptides (ViraFEST assay). What these receptors recognize is not known. Sequencing was performed on CD4+ T cells from blood, cultured in vitro. The receptors come from a human donor who had recovered from COVID-19.

The J gene is TRBJ1-3, the V gene TRBV29-1; no clear D gene. This CDR3 is built from 14 residues. Germline V CDR1 and CDR2: SQVTM, ANQGSEA. Between the trimmed V and J ends, which lost 0 bases and 4 bases, there was a span of 10 bases. In DNA form, the CDR3 reads TGCAGCGTTGAAGACACCAGAACCGGAAACACCATATATTTT. Its translation is CSVEDTRTGNTIYF.

By share, this clonotype ranks as medium-sized (0.01 to 0.1%). The V call is TRBV12-3 or TRBV12-4, the J call TRBJ1-1; D gene uncertain. The CDR3 contains 12 residues. Deletions cut 3 bases from V and 10 bases from J, with 12 bases between. The CDR3 DNA sequence: TGTGCCAGCAGTTTGACCCGAGCCGTAGCTTTCTTT. This codes for CASSLTRAVAFF.